This TCR beta chain was identified in a study of T cell repertoires in cytomegalovirus infection. The wider study: It was the public TCR beta signatures that indicated both CMV infection and matching HLA type.

J was trimmed by 4 bases and V by 2 bases; bases with no gene match: 8. Looked up from germline, CDR1 is SGHTA and CDR2 is FQGTGA. The CDR3 runs 16 residues. Overall study findings and caveats: Summed frequency of shared TCR beta families picked out CMV carriers who also had the relevant HLA. In two of eight donors, the top clonotype was HLA-C-restricted CMV-specific.

TCRdb ran MiXCR on the reads and lists one entry per CDR3 protein. This sample yields approximately 500,000 distinct CDR3 sequences, of which approximately 15% are seen a single time; approximately 24% belongs to the top ten. The table lists this clonotype with many counts. Its antigen is unidentified. The sample taken for sequencing was CD8+ T cells from PBMCs. The rearrangement links TRBV7-3 to TRBJ2-3; 8 bases agree with TRBD2. This clonotype originated in a human donor in good health (CMV status not recorded). Some clones in this sample may be carry-over from other donors' samples. In DNA form, the CDR3 reads TGTGCCAGCAGCTTACAACCGGGAGGGCCAGCAGATACGCAGTATTTT. This translates into CASSLQPGGPADTQYF.